The rows below give T cell receptor beta chains drawn from one sample of a study of technical replicates of blood from several donors. Assay: immunoSEQ multiplex PCR; the TCRdb copy retains only in-frame clones and omits some. The sample contains fewer than 90,000 clones, 85% to 95% of which appear only once. The sequencing sample was made of T cells isolated from PBMCs. The receptors derive from a human donor in good health. CDR3s include the opening cysteine and the closing phenylalanine or tryptophan. The order of the fields is J gene, D gene, clone size, V gene, CDR3 DNA, CDR3 protein. A D gene is named only where the DNA matches it firmly. Size is stated for part of the rows, as once, few or many counts, or as a class when the clone is expanded.

j_call: TRBJ1-2; d_call: -; clone_size: -; v_call: TRBV6-1; cdr3_nt: TGTGCCAGCAGTGAAGAATCCGGGGGCTATGGCTACACCTTC; cdr3_aa: CASSEESGGYGYTF
j_call: TRBJ2-5; d_call: TRBD1; clone_size: -; v_call: TRBV5-1; cdr3_nt: TGCGCCAGCAGCTTAGGGACAGGCTACCCTCAAGAGACCCAGTACTTC; cdr3_aa: CASSLGTGYPQETQYF
j_call: TRBJ2-1; d_call: -; clone_size: -; v_call: TRBV13; cdr3_nt: TGTGCCAGCAGCTTAAGAGGGGGTTCAGTCCAGAGCTCCTACAATGAGCAGTTCTTC; cdr3_aa: CASSLRGGSVQSSYNEQFF
j_call: TRBJ2-4; d_call: TRBD2; clone_size: -; v_call: TRBV29-1; cdr3_nt: TGCAGCGTTTATCAGCGGGAGACGGCGAGGGACATTCAGTACTTC; cdr3_aa: CSVYQRETARDIQYF
j_call: TRBJ2-3; d_call: TRBD2; clone_size: -; v_call: TRBV10-3; cdr3_nt: TGTGCCATCGCTTCTAGCGGGGGGGTCACAGATACGCAGTATTTT; cdr3_aa: CAIASSGGVTDTQYF
j_call: TRBJ2-1; d_call: TRBD2; clone_size: -; v_call: TRBV11-3; cdr3_nt: TGTGCCAGCAGCTTAGGACTAGCGGCGTACTCCTCAAGGGAGTTCTTC; cdr3_aa: CASSLGLAAYSSREFF
j_call: TRBJ1-1; d_call: TRBD1; clone_size: -; v_call: TRBV6-5; cdr3_nt: TGTGCCAGCAGTCAACTGGGACAGGGGATAAAATGGGCTTTCTTT; cdr3_aa: CASSQLGQGIKWAFF
j_call: TRBJ2-4; d_call: -; clone_size: -; v_call: TRBV2; cdr3_nt: TGTGCCAGCAGTGCCACGGTAGCCAAAAACATTCAGTACTTC; cdr3_aa: CASSATVAKNIQYF
j_call: TRBJ1-3; d_call: -; clone_size: -; v_call: TRBV19; cdr3_nt: TGTGCCAGTAGGTCAACGGGGAGCTCTGGAAACACCATATATTTT; cdr3_aa: CASRSTGSSGNTIYF
j_call: TRBJ1-1; d_call: TRBD1; clone_size: -; v_call: TRBV6-5; cdr3_nt: TGTGCCAGCAGTTCGACAGGGGGGAGCACTGAAGCTTTCTTT; cdr3_aa: CASSSTGGSTEAFF
j_call: TRBJ2-1; d_call: TRBD2; clone_size: -; v_call: TRBV7-9; cdr3_nt: TGTGCCAGCAGCTCTCGGACTAGCGGATCCTACAATGAGCAGTTCTTC; cdr3_aa: CASSSRTSGSYNEQFF
j_call: TRBJ1-5; d_call: -; clone_size: -; v_call: TRBV21-1; cdr3_nt: TGTGCCAGCAGCAACCGCAGACACCTTAGCAATCAGCCCCAGCATTTT; cdr3_aa: CASSNRRHLSNQPQHF
j_call: TRBJ1-1; d_call: -; clone_size: -; v_call: TRBV30; cdr3_nt: TGTGCCTGGAGTAAAAAGGGCGGGAGCACTGAAGCTTTCTTT; cdr3_aa: CAWSKKGGSTEAFF
j_call: TRBJ1-3; d_call: -; clone_size: -; v_call: TRBV27; cdr3_nt: TGTGCCAGCAGTTTATCCCCCCAAAACACCATATATTTT; cdr3_aa: CASSLSPQNTIYF
j_call: TRBJ1-1; d_call: -; clone_size: -; v_call: TRBV7-9; cdr3_nt: TGTGCCAGCAGTACAGGAGACGCGAACACTGAAGCTTTCTTT; cdr3_aa: CASSTGDANTEAFF
j_call: TRBJ1-4; d_call: -; clone_size: once; v_call: TRBV15; cdr3_nt: TGTGCCACCAGCAGAGAGGGCTGGGAACTGTTTTTT; cdr3_aa: CATSREGWELFF
j_call: TRBJ1-1; d_call: -; clone_size: few; v_call: TRBV30; cdr3_nt: TGTGCCTGGATGCCCTTTTGGGCCACCGCTGGCACTGAAGCTTTCTTT; cdr3_aa: CAWMPFWATAGTEAFF
j_call: TRBJ2-7; d_call: TRBD2; clone_size: -; v_call: TRBV7-3; cdr3_nt: TGTGCCAGCGCCACTAGCGGGGGCACCTACGAGCAGTACTTC; cdr3_aa: CASATSGGTYEQYF
j_call: TRBJ2-7; d_call: -; clone_size: -; v_call: TRBV10-2; cdr3_nt: TGCGCCAGCAGTGGGGCCATCTCCTACGAGCAGTACTTC; cdr3_aa: CASSGAISYEQYF
j_call: TRBJ1-1; d_call: -; clone_size: -; v_call: TRBV6-6; cdr3_nt: TGTGCCAGCAGTTACCCGACTGGTGAAGCTTTCTTT; cdr3_aa: CASSYPTGEAFF
j_call: TRBJ2-7; d_call: TRBD2; clone_size: -; v_call: TRBV5-4; cdr3_nt: TGTGCCAGCAGCTCAGGACTAGCGTCGATCTACGAGCAGTACTTC; cdr3_aa: CASSSGLASIYEQYF
j_call: TRBJ2-3; d_call: -; clone_size: -; v_call: TRBV29-1; cdr3_nt: TGCAGCGTTGTCGGAAGACTCACAGATACGCAGTATTTT; cdr3_aa: CSVVGRLTDTQYF
j_call: TRBJ1-3; d_call: TRBD1; clone_size: -; v_call: TRBV4-1; cdr3_nt: TGCGCCAGCAGCCAAGGGCCCGACAGGGCCTCTGGAAACACCATATATTTT; cdr3_aa: CASSQGPDRASGNTIYF
j_call: TRBJ1-3; d_call: -; clone_size: -; v_call: TRBV9; cdr3_nt: TGTGCCAGCAGCGTAGAGGGGGTCTCTGGAAACACCATATATTTT; cdr3_aa: CASSVEGVSGNTIYF
j_call: TRBJ2-1; d_call: TRBD2; clone_size: once; v_call: TRBV7-9; cdr3_nt: TGTGCCAGCAGCTTATTCGGACTAGCGGGAGTCAATGAGCAGTTCTTC; cdr3_aa: CASSLFGLAGVNEQFF